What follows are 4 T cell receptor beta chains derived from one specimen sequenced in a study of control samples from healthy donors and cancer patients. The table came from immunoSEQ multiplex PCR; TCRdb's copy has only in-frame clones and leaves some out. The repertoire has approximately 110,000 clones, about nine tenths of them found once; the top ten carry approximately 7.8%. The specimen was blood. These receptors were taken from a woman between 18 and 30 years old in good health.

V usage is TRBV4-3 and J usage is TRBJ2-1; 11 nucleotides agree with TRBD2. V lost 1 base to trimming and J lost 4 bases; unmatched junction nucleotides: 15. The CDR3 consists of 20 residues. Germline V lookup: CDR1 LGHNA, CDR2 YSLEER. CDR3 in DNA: TGCGCCAGCAGCCAAGTGTATAGCGGGGGGGCCACGGGGCCTTACAATGAGCAGTTCTTC. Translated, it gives CASSQVYSGGATGPYNEQFF.

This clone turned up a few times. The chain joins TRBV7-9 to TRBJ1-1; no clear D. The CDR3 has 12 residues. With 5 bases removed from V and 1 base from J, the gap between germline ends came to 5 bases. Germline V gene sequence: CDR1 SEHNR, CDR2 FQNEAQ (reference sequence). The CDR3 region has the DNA TGTGCCAGCAGCCATCAGAACACTGAAGCTTTCTTT. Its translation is CASSHQNTEAFF. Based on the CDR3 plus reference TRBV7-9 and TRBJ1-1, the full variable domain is DTGVSQNPRHKITKRGQNVTFRCDPISEHNRLYWYRQTLGQGPEFLTYFQNEAQLEKSRLLSDRFSAERPKGSFSTLEIQRTEQGDSAMYLCASSHQNTEAFFGQGTRLTVV.

CDR3 protein: CASSSQAGVPTDTQYF. CDR3 nucleotide sequence: TGTGCCAGCAGCTCACAAGCGGGGGTACCCACAGATACGCAGTATTTT. The chain carries TRBV5-5 and TRBJ2-3; 8 bases are shared with TRBD2. The germline V gene encodes CDR1 SGHKS and CDR2 YYEKEE (reference sequence). Trimming removed 3 bases from V and 2 bases from J; junction bases left unmatched: 8. The CDR3 has 16 amino acids.

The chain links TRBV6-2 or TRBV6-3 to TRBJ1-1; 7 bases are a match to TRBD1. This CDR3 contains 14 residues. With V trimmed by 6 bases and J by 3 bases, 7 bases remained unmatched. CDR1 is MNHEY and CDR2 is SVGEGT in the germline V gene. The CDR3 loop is CASSGLRGHTEAFF. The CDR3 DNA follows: TGTGCCAGCAGCGGTCTAAGGGGGCACACTGAAGCTTTCTTT.